The next 31 T cell receptor delta chains were all read from a single sample in a study of γδ T cells in repeated Plasmodium falciparum infection listed by TCRdb under 2021. The method was multiplex PCR. Sequencer: Illumina MiSeq. Public reads were reanalyzed in TCRdb with CATT, and rows carrying the same DNA were merged afterwards. In all, the sample holds about 57,000 delta-chain clones, and 1.7% of those were seen once. 15% of the sample belongs to the ten largest clones. Vgamma9/Vdelta2+ and Vdelta2-negative gammadelta T cell populations were flow-sorted from peripheral blood mononuclear cells for bulk TCR repertoire analysis. Sequenced: gamma-delta T cells from blood. These receptors originate from a pool of human donors (malaria-infected and uninfected, not separated).

As regards this clone: This DNA's translation and the protein TCRdb lists, from a much larger clone, do not match at residue 14, likely due to a read error; the protein shown is translated from the DNA. CDR3 sequence: CALGDLILQLLLGNTGTDKLIF. For the CDR3, the DNA is TGTGCTCTTGGGGACCTTATCCTTCAACTTCTACTGGGGAATACGGGGACCGATAAACTCATCTTT. V gene TRDV1 combines with J gene TRDJ1; 7 nucleotides align to TRDD3. TCRdb gives no J gene; it was assigned here by matching the DNA to germline. Per germline, CDR1 TSWWSYY and CDR2 QGS. CDR3 length equals 22 residues. Trimming at V came to 3 bases and at J to 2 bases, leaving 27 bases not matched to a gene.

This clone was observed many times. A far more abundant clone sits one base away, making this likely a read error. This specimen includes other DNA sequences encoding the same CDR3. V usage is TRDV1 and J usage is TRDJ1; 7 nucleotides agree with TRDD3. CDR3 length: 19 residues. Germline CDR1 is TSWWSYY and CDR2 is QGS. The CDR3 reads CALGGGVLRIRSYTDKLIF. Written as DNA, the CDR3 is TGTGCCCTTGGGGGGGGCGTCCTCAGGATACGCTCGTACACCGATAAACTCATCTTT.

This clone is medium-sized within its sample. At one of its ends the junction is not consistent with the germline gene, which may arise from a read error. The same CDR3 also results from other DNA sequences found in this sample. The chain uses TRDV2 and TRDJ1; 10 nucleotides agree with TRDD3. Germline V CDR1 and CDR2: GEAIGNYY, EKD. The CDR3 sequence is 15 residues long. The DNA for the CDR3 is TGTGCCTGTGACTTACTGGGGGATCCCACAGATAAACTAATCTTT. It yields the protein CACDLLGDPTDKLIF.

For this clone: A read error is the likely source, as a far larger clone sits one nucleotide away. This same CDR3 is encoded by further DNA sequences in the sample. The chain carries TRDV1 and TRDJ1; D possibly matches TRDD2 or TRDD3 (6 bases each). In germline, CDR1 is TSWWSYY, CDR2 QGS. Between the trimmed V and J ends, which lost 5 bases and 0 bases, there was a span of 37 bases. CDR3 length: 23 residues. The CDR3 here is CALGSCAPTPWDWGPPYTDKLIF. The CDR3 DNA reads TGTGCTCTTGGGTCCTGCGCTCCTACTCCTTGGGATTGGGGGCCACCCTACACCGATAAACTCATCTTT.

The table lists this clone with a few counts. A read error likely explains why the TCRdb protein, taken from a much larger clone, differs from this DNA's translation at residue 8; the protein shown is translated from the DNA. The CDR3 sequence: CALGEIGHQDTFHFLYRRIWGITLLDKLIF. CDR3 nucleotides: TGTGCTCTTGGGGAGATTGGCCATCAAGATACCTTTCATTTCCTGTACCGGAGGATTTGGGGGATAACGTTACTCGATAAACTCATCTTT. The chain combines TRDV1 with TRDJ1, with 9 bases fitting TRDD3. As TCRdb names no J gene, one was assigned here on the basis of a DNA match to germline. V gave up 3 bases and J gave up 4 bases; unmatched junction bases: 51. This CDR3 region has 30 residues. Germline V gene sequence: CDR1 TSWWSYY, CDR2 QGS.

In regard to this clone: A read error likely explains why the TCRdb protein, taken from a much larger clone, differs from this DNA's translation at residue 18; the protein shown is translated from the DNA. The chain has TRDV1 and TRDJ1, with D possibly being TRDD3 (9 bases). TCRdb records no J gene; here it was assigned by comparing the DNA to germline. The germline gives CDR1 TSWWSYY, CDR2 QGS. The CDR3 contains 26 residues. Trimming shortened V by 3 bases and J by 0 bases, and 44 bases separated the two germline ends. For the CDR3, the DNA is TGTGCTCTTGGGGATCAGAGGCGGTACCTTCCTAAGAACCTCGACTGGGGGACACGGGACACCGATAAACTCATCTTT. Amino acids: CALGDQRRYLPKNLDWGTRDTDKLIF.

In this sample, this clone turned up a few times. This likely stems from a read error, as it lies one base from a far larger clone. Within the sample, other DNA sequences also encode this same CDR3. The chain carries TRDV2 and TRDJ1, with a possible D match to TRDD3 (5 bases). The J gene, left out of TCRdb, was set here by checking the DNA against germline. CDR3 size: 19 residues. Germline-derived CDR1 and CDR2 are GEAIGNYY and EKD. The CDR3 nucleotides read TGCGCCTGTGACATCGGGGGCCATGGGAAGGATTATGACGCCGATAAACTCATCTTT. It codes for CACDIGGHGKDYDADKLIF.

This clone was recorded at least ten times. It may be a read error: a sequence one base away is much more abundant. The gene calls are TRDV1 and TRDJ1; TRDD3 aligns across 9 bases. This CDR3 is 20 amino acids long. V lost 3 bases and J lost 0; bases outside the gene matches: 17. Germline V gene data show CDR1 as TSWWSYY and CDR2 as QGS. The CDR3 sequence is CALGEARRLGDSWYTDKLIF. CDR3 bases: TGTGCTCTTGGGGAGGCTAGGAGGCTGGGGGATTCTTGGTACACCGATAAACTCATCTTT.

The sample holds a few counts of this clone. A far larger clone lies a single base away; this is likely a read error. In the same sample, other DNA sequences code for this CDR3. The chain links TRDV1 to TRDJ1, with D maybe TRDD2 (5 bases). TCRdb lists no J gene, so it was determined here by aligning the DNA to germline. V was clipped by 4 bases and J by 1 base, with 31 bases between them. Germline V gene sequence: CDR1 TSWWSYY, CDR2 QGS. This CDR3 has 21 amino acids. DNA of the CDR3: TGTGCTCTTGGGGCCCCTTTCCTGACCGGGTCTGAGAGACGTTGCACCGATAAACTCATCTTT. The encoded protein is CALGAPFLTGSERRCTDKLIF.

This clone showed up just a few times. The protein TCRdb gives is from a much larger clone and does not agree with this DNA's translation at residue 12, likely a read error; the protein shown here comes from the DNA. The gene calls are TRAV38-2/DV8 and TRDJ1, with TRDD3 matching 7 bases. The length of the CDR3 is 23 residues. The V gene's germline CDR1 is TSESDYY and CDR2 QEAYKQQN. The J segment lost 0 bases and the V segment lost 0 bases, leaving 26 bases of the junction unmatched. The CDR3, as DNA: TGTGCTTATAGGAGCGCGTTCATCTCCTGGGGGGTGCTCGCCCCCCCTTACACCGATAAACTCATCTTT. This translates into CAYRSAFISWGVLAPPYTDKLIF.

This clone has just a few counts. The protein TCRdb gives is from a much larger clone and does not agree with this DNA's translation at residue 15, likely a read error; the protein shown here comes from the DNA. The V call is TRDV2, the J call TRDJ1, with 11 bases matching TRDD3. TCRdb is silent on the J gene; assignment here came from matching the DNA to germline. Germline CDR1 reads GEAIGNYY; CDR2 reads EKD. This CDR3 spans 21 amino acids. J gave up 0 bases and V 0 bases, and 17 bases lay outside the gene matches. Here the CDR3 reads CACDTAEKVGDTRLNTDKLIF. The CDR3 nucleotides read TGTGCCTGTGACACCGCGGAGAAGGTGGGGGATACGCGTCTGAACACCGATAAACTCATCTTT.

This clone has at least ten counts. The mismatch at residue 15 between this DNA's translation and the TCRdb protein of a much larger clone likely reflects a read error; the protein shown is translated from the DNA. V and J are TRDV1 and TRDJ1, with TRDD3 identical over 7 bases. The ends lost 0 bases at V and 1 base at J; junction bases unmatched: 20. This CDR3 region has 21 residues. Germline values: CDR1 TSWWSYY, CDR2 QGS. CDR3 amino acids: CALGELGLHLLGILCTDKLIF. As DNA, the CDR3 is TGTGCTCTTGGGGAACTAGGCCTTCACCTACTGGGGATCCTGTGCACCGATAAACTCATCTTT.

This clone occurred many times. TCRdb's entry gives the protein of a much larger clone, which mismatches this DNA's translation at residue 16, likely from a read error; the protein reported here is translated from the DNA. The chain links TRDV1 to TRDJ1; 8 bases are shared with TRDD3. Germline CDR1 is TSWWSYY and CDR2 is QGS. The CDR3 covers 18 residues. CDR3 DNA: TGTGCTCTTGGGGACAGGGACGGAAGGGGGATAATCGGGTATAAACCCATCTTT. As protein: CALGDRDGRGIIGYKPIF.

About this clone: This likely stems from a read error, as it lies one base from a far larger clone. Within the sample, other DNA sequences also encode this same CDR3. This rearrangement joins TRDV2 to TRDJ1; the match to TRDD3 covers 12 bases. TCRdb offers no J gene call, so here the DNA was matched to germline to obtain one. CDR1 and CDR2 from the germline V gene are GEAIGNYY and EKD. The V segment lost 1 base and the J segment 0 bases; nucleotides outside the gene matches: 11. This CDR3 has 19 amino acids. CDR3 region: CACDTAITGGYMYTDKLIF. The CDR3 DNA is TGTGCCTGTGACACTGCCATTACTGGGGGATACATGTACACCGATAAACTCATCTTT.

Turning to this clone: TCRdb's protein, taken from a much larger clone, differs from this DNA's translation at residue 19, likely owing to a read error; the protein displayed comes from the DNA. No J gene was called, and the V gene is TRDV2; the DNA was not used to check the table's D call, TRDD3. CDR3 length: 21 residues. CDR1 GEAIGNYY and CDR2 EKD come from the germline V gene. Here the CDR3 reads CACDTKRRLGDSMAYTDKHIF. CDR3 sequence (DNA): TGTGCCTGTGACACGAAGAGGCGGCTGGGGGACTCCATGGCGTACACCGATAAACACATCTTT.

As regards this clone: A far larger clone differs by one base, so this is likely a read error. Within the sample, other DNA sequences also encode this same CDR3. This chain uses TRDV1 with TRDJ1; D is undetermined. Trimming shortened V by 6 bases and J by 1 base, and 24 bases separated the two germline ends. The germline gives CDR1 TSWWSYY, CDR2 QGS. This CDR3 comprises 18 residues. CDR3 nucleotides: TGTGCTCTTGGATTCACCTCCGTACATACTTATATCACCGATAAACTCATCTTT. Translating it yields CALGFTSVHTYITDKLIF.

This clone was seen at least ten times. The TCRdb protein, from a much larger clone, departs from this DNA's translation at residue 15, likely by read error; the protein shown derives from the DNA. The chain is built from TRDV1 and TRDJ1; 9 bases line up with TRDD3. The V gene's germline CDR1 is TSWWSYY and CDR2 QGS. V lost 3 bases and J lost 4; bases outside the gene matches: 21. The CDR3 loop spans 20 amino acids. The CDR3 sequence is CALGEARRLGDPWYIDKLIF. CDR3 coding DNA: TGTGCTCTTGGGGAGGCTAGGAGGCTGGGGGATCCTTGGTACATCGATAAACTCATCTTT.

Worth noting for this clone: This sequence is one base from a far larger clone and is likely a read error. Different DNA sequences within this sample yield the same CDR3. The genes are TRDV1 and TRDJ1, with 13 positions matching TRDD3. The CDR3 runs to 24 residues. Germline values: CDR1 TSWWSYY, CDR2 QGS. CDR3 sequence: CALGERPTSLTGGYAAGYTDKLIF. For the CDR3, the DNA is TGTGCTCTTGGGGAGCGACCTACCTCGCTAACTGGGGGATACGCTGCCGGGTACACCGATAAACTCATTTTT.

This clone was observed many times. The protein TCRdb gives is from a much larger clone and does not agree with this DNA's translation at residue 4, likely a read error; the protein shown here comes from the DNA. The chain carries TRDV1 and TRDJ1; D possibly corresponds to TRDD1 (5 bases). Germline CDR1 reads TSWWSYY; CDR2 reads QGS. The CDR3 has 18 amino acids. CDR3 bases: TGTGCTCTTGAGGAAATTGCTCAAGTCGTCCCCCACACCGATAAACTCATCTTT. The encoded protein is CALEEIAQVVPHTDKLIF.

The table lists this clone with many counts. TCRdb shows a much larger clone's protein in place of this DNA's translation, and the two differ at residue 15, likely through a read error; the protein shown is translated from the DNA. This chain uses TRDV1 with TRDJ1; 8 bases map to TRDD3. Per the germline V gene, CDR1 is TSWWSYY and CDR2 is QGS. CDR3 length: 20 residues. V lost 0 bases to trimming and J lost 7 bases; unmatched junction nucleotides: 22. Written as DNA, the CDR3 is TGTGCTCTTGGGGAACTTGACTTTCTCTTAGGGGATACCAAAGGGGGTAAACTCATCTTT. It codes for CALGELDFLLGDTKGGKLIF.

This clone has at least ten counts. The TCRdb record carries a much larger clone's protein, which differs from this DNA's translation at residue 14; a read error is the likely cause, and the protein listed here is the DNA translation. The chain has TRDV1 and TRDJ1; 7 bases line up with TRDD3. The ends lost 3 bases at V and 4 bases at J; junction bases unmatched: 17. This CDR3 comprises 18 residues. The germline gives CDR1 TSWWSYY, CDR2 QGS. The CDR3 nucleotides read TGTGCTCTTGGGGACCCCTTTCCTGCAGTCTGGGGATACGATAAACTCATCTTT. Protein sequence: CALGDPFPAVWGYDKLIF.

This clone showed up many times. TCRdb records a much larger clone's protein for this DNA, with a difference at residue 4 that likely arises from a read error; the protein given is the translation of the DNA. Here the CDR3 reads CALVELAPNSVTHWGKLIF. The CDR3 region has the DNA TGTGCTCTTGTGGAACTAGCTCCGAACTCGGTTACACATTGGGGTAAACTCATCTTT. The rearrangement uses TRDV1 and TRDJ1, with TRDD3 as a possible D gene (5 bases). Looked up from germline, CDR1 is TSWWSYY and CDR2 is QGS. This CDR3 region has 19 residues.

This clone was counted many times. This DNA translates differently at residue 6 from the TCRdb protein, which is that of a much larger clone; a read error is likely, and the protein shown is the DNA's own translation. J is TRDJ1 and V is TRDV2; the D gene is possibly TRDD3 (5 bases). Looked up from germline, CDR1 is GEAIGNYY and CDR2 is EKD. Trimming shortened V by 0 bases and J by 0 bases, and 10 bases separated the two germline ends. The CDR3 loop spans 15 amino acids. CDR3 residues: CACDTAGGYTDKLIF. The CDR3 bases are TGTGCCTGTGACACCGCGGGGGGGTACACCGATAAACTCATCTTT.

The V and J genes are TRDV2 and TRDJ1; 13 bases map to TRDD3. The J gene was not available in TCRdb and was assigned here by matching the DNA to germline segments. J was trimmed by 0 bases and V by 0 bases; bases with no gene match: 12. Looked up from germline, CDR1 is GEAIGNYY and CDR2 is EKD. The length of the CDR3 is 20 residues. The CDR3 reads CACDTGSYWGIRRYTDKLIF. The CDR3, as DNA: TGTGCCTGTGACACCGGCTCCTACTGGGGGATACGCCGGTACACCGATAAACTCATCTTT.

Worth noting for this clone: The mismatch at residue 22 between this DNA's translation and the TCRdb protein of a much larger clone likely reflects a read error; the protein shown is translated from the DNA. The rearrangement uses TRDV1 and TRDJ1; 11 bases map to TRDD3. The V gene's germline CDR1 is TSWWSYY and CDR2 QGS. The CDR3 has 23 amino acids. The CDR3 region is CALGELRPPSSLAGGYRTDKLTF. The CDR3 bases are TGTGCTCTTGGGGAACTACGGCCCCCTTCCTCTCTGGCTGGGGGATACAGGACCGATAAACTCACCTTT.

This clone has just a few counts. The protein TCRdb gives is from a much larger clone and does not agree with this DNA's translation at residue 4, likely a read error; the protein shown here comes from the DNA. The V gene is TRDV1, the J gene TRDJ1, with TRDD3 matching over 9 bases. Germline trimming cut 7 bases from V and 6 bases from J; bases unmatched to any gene: 18. This CDR3 is built from 17 residues. The germline gives CDR1 TSWWSYY, CDR2 QGS. The CDR3 here is CALEELRAGGLRYKLIF. In DNA form, the CDR3 reads TGTGCTCTTGAGGAGCTACGTGCTGGGGGATTAAGATATAAACTCATCTTT.

This clone was recorded at least ten times. The chain couples TRDV1 to TRDJ1, with 11 bases that match TRDD3. CDR1 and CDR2 from the germline V gene are TSWWSYY and QGS. The CDR3 loop spans 19 amino acids. The ends lost 3 bases at V and 0 bases at J; junction bases unmatched: 12. CDR3 DNA: TGTGCTCTTGGGGACCTGTCATCCTCTGGGGGATACTACACCGATAAACTCATCTTT. Its translation: CALGDLSSSGGYYTDKLIF.

This clone occurred many times. A read error likely explains this, since a far larger clone differs by one base. The sample holds other DNA sequences that translate to the same CDR3. This chain links TRDV1 with TRDJ1; TRDD3 agrees at 10 bases. Trimming removed 2 bases from V and 11 bases from J; junction bases left unmatched: 26. CDR3 length: 20 residues. Germline CDR1 reads TSWWSYY; CDR2 reads QGS. The CDR3 reads CALGENSCGLLLWGIQKLIF. In nucleotides, the CDR3 is TGTGCTCTTGGGGAAAATTCCTGCGGCCTTCTCCTGTGGGGGATACAGAAGCTCATCTTT.

This clone was found a few times. TCRdb shows a much larger clone's protein in place of this DNA's translation, and the two differ at residue 23, likely through a read error; the protein shown is translated from the DNA. V gene assignment gives TRDV1, but the J gene was left uncalled; TRDD3 reflects the table's D call only, with no check against the DNA. Germline V gene data show CDR1 as TSWWSYY and CDR2 as QGS. This CDR3 spans 25 amino acids. The CDR3 nucleotides are TGTGCTCTTGGGGAAGGGGACTTCCTACGTGACCCCTGGGGGAAGTCGACCCGAGGCACCGATAAACCCATCTTT. Its translation: CALGEGDFLRDPWGKSTRGTDKPIF.

As concerns this clone: A read error likely explains why the TCRdb protein, taken from a much larger clone, differs from this DNA's translation at residue 11; the protein shown is translated from the DNA. The chain has TRDV2 and TRDJ1; TRDD3 matches 11 bases. Looked up from germline, CDR1 is GEAIGNYY and CDR2 is EKD. J lost 4 bases, V lost 7 bases, and 13 bases had no gene match. This CDR3 region has 16 residues. The CDR3 sequence: CAWGFSYWGIFDKLIF. For the CDR3, the DNA is TGTGCCTGGGGATTCTCGTACTGGGGGATATTCGATAAACTCATCTTT.

On this clone itself: This DNA translates differently at residue 7 from the TCRdb protein, which is that of a much larger clone; a read error is likely, and the protein shown is the DNA's own translation. The CDR3 DNA follows: TGTGCCTGTGACACCTTACCGGGGGATACCCATTCCTCCTGGGACACCCGACAGATGTTTTTC. As protein: CACDTLPGDTHSSWDTRQMFF. The chain couples TRDV2 to TRDJ3; 9 nucleotides line up with TRDD3. Germline V lookup: CDR1 GEAIGNYY, CDR2 EKD. The V segment lost 0 bases and the J segment 0 bases; nucleotides outside the gene matches: 11. The CDR3 is 21 residues long.